This T cell receptor (beta chain) was captured in a study of long-term antiretroviral therapy in people with HIV. Findings and limits, study-wide: HIV repertoires showed narrower CDR3 length ranges than controls. Clonotypes expanded prior to ART showed repertoire dominance at all sampled time points.

As for this clone: No antigen is known for it.

Per the germline V gene, CDR1 is SGHNT and CDR2 is YYREEE (reference sequence). V trimming: 0 bases; J trimming: 3 bases; junction bases outside the gene matches: 2. The CDR3 spans 16 residues. Per donor, at least one pre-ART and at least two post-ART PBMC samples were obtained. Samples held about 0.95-10 million cryopreserved PBMC, and DNA extraction followed. Samples were assayed with immunoSEQ v3.0 at survey level. Libraries were prepared by immunoSEQ multiplex PCR; TCRdb keeps only in-frame clonotypes and omits some of them. The table has tens of thousands of clones, around four fifths seen once. This TCR derives from a man in his forties with HIV. This specimen consisted of unsorted PBMCs, obtained 1.6 years after starting antiretroviral therapy. This rearrangement joins TRBV5-4 to TRBJ2-1; 11 nucleotides line up with TRBD2. CDR3 sequence: CASSLGLAGGYNEQFF. The CDR3 nucleotides are TGTGCCAGCAGCTTGGGGCTAGCGGGAGGCTACAATGAGCAGTTCTTC.